A selection of T cell receptor beta chains follows, all from one sample in a study of vaccination and CD4 T cells after COVID-19. No antigen is known for these receptors. One entry per CDR3 protein, called by TCRdb with MiXCR from the PCR reads. Found here are around 20,000 distinct CDR3 sequences, around 37% of them singletons; the top ten hold roughly 2.5%. The sample consisted of CD4+ T cells from blood, cultured in vitro, taken about 7 months after SARS-CoV-2 vaccination. These TCRs come from a human donor who had recovered from COVID-19. Each CDR3 is given without its conserved first and last residue.

TRBV2	13	TRBJ1-5	ASRVRQGGNQPQH
TRBV10-1	12	TRBJ1-5	ASSLDSFNQPQH
TRBV6-5	13	TRBJ1-5	ASSYAGGSNQPQH
TRBV7-5	14	TRBJ2-7	ISVSEAFTRGSILY
TRBV20-1	12	TRBJ2-1	SAIKAGQGNEQF
TRBV28	12	TRBJ2-7	ASSSLLVLYEQY
TRBV21-1	15	TRBJ2-5	ASSKAPLAGAPETQY
TRBV10-3	13	TRBJ2-7	ASAQREVSVHEQY
TRBV20-1	12	TRBJ1-2	SAILSGEVYGYT
TRBV6-5	20	TRBJ2-7	ASSYSPGQGGLNSGRAYEQY
TRBV18	14	TRBJ2-2	ASSPRDGTNTGELF
TRBV24-1	12	TRBJ2-5	ATSQGAGREAQY
TRBV19	13	TRBJ2-7	ASKLSLTSSYEQY
TRBV20-1	16	TRBJ2-3	SARDSGRAGASTDTQY
TRBV7-9	11	TRBJ2-7	ASSRFGFYEQY
TRBV5-1	14	TRBJ2-5	ASSLSSGMGQETQY
TRBV2	9	TRBJ2-7	ASRMTYEQY
TRBV24-1	13	TRBJ2-5	ATSPSGRVKETQY
TRBV7-9	12	TRBJ2-7	ASSPQGGADEQY
TRBV2	12	TRBJ2-7	ASSELFTGGEQY
TRBV19	14	TRBJ2-2	ASSIAGGDLGGELF
TRBV19	12	TRBJ1-2	ASSKTGWNYGYT
TRBV7-9	13	TRBJ1-1	ASSIPKDTATEAF
TRBV5-8	11	TRBJ1-2	ASSSGQNYGYT
TRBV27	14	TRBJ2-1	ASSPETGLSYNEQF